The 27 T cell receptor beta chains below all came from one sample that was sequenced in a study of control samples from healthy donors and cancer patients. TCRdb's table, derived via immunoSEQ multiplex PCR, lists solely in-frame clones and lacks some. The sample includes about 130,000 clones, 75% to 95% of them seen just once. Material for sequencing was blood. The receptors come from a man between 18 and 35 years old in good health.

The gene calls are TRBV2 and TRBJ1-5; tentatively, D is TRBD1 (5 bases). Germline CDR1 is SNHLY and CDR2 is FYNNEI. Trimming stripped 6 bases from V and 3 bases from J, with 12 bases between. The CDR3 sequence is 14 residues long. The CDR3: CASSTGLPNQPQHF. CDR3 in DNA: TGTGCCAGCAGCACGGGACTCCCCAATCAGCCCCAGCATTTT.

The chain recombines TRBV7-2 with TRBJ2-7; a possible D gene is TRBD2 (6 bases). The V gene's germline CDR1 is SGHTA and CDR2 FQGNSA. V lost 2 bases to trimming and J lost 5 bases, with 13 bases between them. This CDR3 spans 14 amino acids. The CDR3 sequence is CASSLQVGGDEQYF. The CDR3 DNA is TGTGCCAGCAGCTTACAGGTCGGCGGGGACGAGCAGTACTTC.

This clone was seen a single time. The chain is built from TRBV18 and TRBJ2-5, with D maybe TRBD1 (6 bases). CDR3 length: 14 amino acids. CDR1 is KGHSH, CDR2 LQKENI, per germline. The V and J ends lost 3 bases and 5 bases respectively, with 13 bases between them. The CDR3 protein is CASSPTQGWETQYF. The CDR3 DNA sequence: TGTGCCAGCTCACCCACACAGGGCTGGGAGACCCAGTACTTC.

The chain links TRBV5-6 to TRBJ2-7; no definite D call. V lost 1 base and J lost 2, with 13 bases in between. Germline V gene data show CDR1 as SGHDT and CDR2 as YYEEEE. This CDR3 region has 15 residues. In DNA, the CDR3 is TGTGCCAGCAGCTTGTGTTCTACCGGGCCCTACGAGCAGTACGTC. Its translation: CASSLCSTGPYEQYV.

The V and J genes are TRBV7-2 and TRBJ1-2; D remains unclear. The germline CDR1 and CDR2 sequences are SGHTA and FQGNSA. V lost 1 base to trimming and J lost 3 bases, with 6 bases between them. The CDR3 extends over 13 amino acids. This CDR3 is CASSLGIDYGYTF. CDR3 nucleotides: TGTGCCAGCAGCTTAGGGATAGACTATGGCTACACCTTC.

The rearrangement links TRBV30 to TRBJ1-6; tentatively, D is TRBD1 (6 bases). Germline CDR1 GTSNPN, CDR2 SVGIG (reference sequence). V was pared by 8 bases and J by 7 bases, with 12 bases between. The CDR3 consists of 12 residues. In DNA, the CDR3 is TGTGCCGTGGGCAGGGGCAATTCACCCCTCCACTTT. Its translation is CAVGRGNSPLHF.

The rearrangement links TRBV3-1 (or the pseudogene TRBV3-2) to TRBJ1-6; 8 bases line up with TRBD1. This CDR3 region has 14 residues. Germline lookup yields CDR1 LGHDT and CDR2 YNNKEL (reference sequence). With 4 bases clipped from V and 10 bases from J, the junction kept 6 bases outside the gene matches. The CDR3 region is CASSLDRESSPLHF. The CDR3 DNA sequence: TGTGCCAGCAGCCTGGACAGGGAAAGCTCACCCCTCCACTTT.

The rearrangement joins TRBV7-9 to TRBJ2-7; a possible D gene is TRBD2 (6 bases). The V and J ends lost 1 base and 6 bases respectively, with 16 bases between them. The CDR3 is 15 amino acids. Germline lookup yields CDR1 SEHNR and CDR2 FQNEAQ (reference sequence). The DNA of the CDR3 is TGTGCCAGCAGCTTAGGCGGGACGGATGCACGCGAGCAGTACTTC. Amino acids: CASSLGGTDAREQYF.

The chain uses TRBV7-2 and TRBJ2-3; 9 positions agree with TRBD2. The germline V gene encodes CDR1 SGHTA and CDR2 FQGNSA. The V segment lost 0 bases and the J segment 7 bases; nucleotides outside the gene matches: 8. The CDR3 has 16 amino acids. The CDR3 loop reads CASSLAPAGGSYTQYF. CDR3 coding DNA: TGTGCCAGCAGCTTAGCGCCAGCGGGAGGCTCCTATACGCAGTATTTT.

CDR3 bases: TGTGCCAGCTCACCACCCCCGGGGATGTACGAGCAGTACTTC. Amino acid sequence: CASSPPPGMYEQYF. This chain connects TRBV18 to TRBJ2-7; a weak D match, TRBD2 (5 bases). The CDR3 is made up of 14 amino acids. Trimming took 0 bases from V and 4 from J, leaving 10 bases between them. Germline CDR1 is KGHSH and CDR2 is LQKENI.

This rearrangement joins TRBV28 to TRBJ2-7; D gene uncertain. The V gene lost 2 bases and the J gene lost 0 bases, with 8 bases spanning the gap. CDR1 MDHEN and CDR2 SYDVKM come from the germline V gene. The CDR3 totals 14 residues. CDR3 nucleotides: TGTGCCAGCAGTTTAAGGCAGGTCTCCTACGAGCAGTACTTC. This encodes CASSLRQVSYEQYF. The whole variable domain, filled in from reference TRBV28 and TRBJ2-7, reads DVKVTQSSRYLVKRTGEKVFLECVQDMDHENMFWYRQDPGLGLRLIYFSYDVKMKEKGDIPEGYSVSREKKERFSLILESASTNQTSMYLCASSLRQVSYEQYFGPGTRLTVT.

In this sample, this clone turned up once. The V and J genes are TRBV19 and TRBJ1-5; maybe TRBD1 (6 bases). V was clipped by 7 bases and J by 2 bases, with 24 bases between them. The germline gives CDR1 LNHDA, CDR2 SQIVND (reference sequence). The CDR3 is 18 amino acids. CDR3 sequence: CASTTFTGTRNGNQPQHF. For the CDR3, the DNA is TGTGCCAGTACCACTTTCACAGGGACAAGAAATGGCAATCAGCCCCAGCATTTT.

This chain links TRBV14 with TRBJ1-3; D not resolved. The germline CDR1 and CDR2 sequences are SGHDN and FVKESK. The CDR3 sequence is 16 residues long. V was pared by 5 bases and J by 0 bases, with 14 bases between. The CDR3: CASSKPGWVSGNTIYF. The CDR3 bases are TGTGCCAGCAGCAAGCCGGGGTGGGTCTCTGGAAACACCATATATTTT.

The gene calls are TRBV12-5 and TRBJ1-2, with D maybe TRBD1 (6 bases). Trimming shortened V by 7 bases and J by 3 bases, and 15 bases separated the two germline ends. CDR1 is LGHNT and CDR2 is FRNRAP in the germline V gene. This CDR3 spans 14 amino acids. The CDR3 reads CASAPPQGYYGYTF. Written as DNA, the CDR3 is TGTGCTAGTGCCCCCCCACAGGGCTACTATGGCTACACCTTC.

The chain uses TRBV28 and TRBJ2-5; TRBD1 matches 8 bases. The CDR3 has 16 amino acids. Germline CDR1 and CDR2: MDHEN and SYDVKM. The J segment lost 4 bases and the V segment lost 3 bases, leaving 10 bases of the junction unmatched. CDR3 nucleotides: TGTGCCAGCAGTTTCGGGACAGGAATGGAGGGAGAGACCCAGTACTTC. It is translated as CASSFGTGMEGETQYF.

This clone is a singleton in its sample. The chain has TRBV24-1 and TRBJ1-5; no reliable D call. CDR3 length: 14 amino acids. Germline-derived CDR1 and CDR2 are KGHDR and SFDVKD. Trimming pared 5 bases from V and 0 bases from J, leaving 7 bases between. The DNA for the CDR3 is TGTGCCACCAGTGGGCCGAATAGCAATCAGCCCCAGCATTTT. Amino acids: CATSGPNSNQPQHF.

J is TRBJ2-5 and V is TRBV5-1, with D uncertain. Germline V CDR1 and CDR2: SGHRS, YFSETQ. Trimming pared 0 bases from V and 0 bases from J, leaving 9 bases between. The CDR3 has 15 amino acids. CDR3 nucleotides: TGCGCCAGCAGCTTGGGGACGGAGTACCAAGAGACCCAGTACTTC. Its protein is CASSLGTEYQETQYF.

The J gene is TRBJ1-3, the V gene TRBV10-3, with D maybe TRBD1 (6 bases). CDR1 ENHRY and CDR2 SYGVKD come from the germline V gene. The CDR3 consists of 14 residues. Trimming cost V 3 bases and J 4 bases, with 10 bases left between them. As DNA, the CDR3 is TGTGCCATCAGTGATTCACAGGGAGGAAACACCATATATTTT. This codes for CAISDSQGGNTIYF.

V gene TRBV9 combines with J gene TRBJ1-5; D is uncertain. This CDR3 has 13 amino acids. Trimming pared 3 bases from V and 4 bases from J, leaving 8 bases between. CDR1 and CDR2 from the germline V gene are SGDLS and YYNGEE. CDR3 bases: TGTGCCAGCAGCGACGGTTGGAATCAGCCCCAGCATTTT. Translating it yields CASSDGWNQPQHF.

The chain joins TRBV21-1 to TRBJ1-5. TRBV21-1 is a pseudogene locus. The CDR3 loop spans 15 amino acids. The CDR3 DNA reads as TGTGCCAGCAGCAAGAGAAAGGGCTACAATCAGCCCCAGCATTTT. Translating gives CASSKRKGYNQPQHF.

The chain recombines TRBV27 with TRBJ2-1; 13 nucleotides agree with TRBD2. The V and J ends lost 5 bases and 4 bases, in that order; junction bases with no gene match: 14. CDR1 MNHEY and CDR2 SMNVEV come from the germline V gene (reference sequence). This CDR3 is built from 19 residues. For the CDR3, the DNA is TGTGCCAGCAGTGGGGGGGGGACTAGCGGGACCGAACTATACAATGAGCAGTTCTTC. Translated, it gives CASSGGGTSGTELYNEQFF.

This chain uses TRBV5-4 with TRBJ1-6; D remains ambiguous. Germline V lookup: CDR1 SGHNT, CDR2 YYREEE (reference sequence). Between the trimmed V and J ends, which lost 3 bases and 9 bases, there was a span of 16 bases. The CDR3 is made up of 15 amino acids. This CDR3 is CASSSSRTVGSPLHF. The CDR3 region has the DNA TGTGCCAGCAGCTCCAGTAGGACGGTGGGTTCACCCCTCCACTTT.

This clone was observed once. The rearrangement uses TRBV2 and TRBJ1-5; D unclear. The germline V and J ends were trimmed by 6 bases and 1 base, with 7 bases remaining between them. The CDR3 is 13 amino acids. Germline V gives CDR1 SNHLY, CDR2 FYNNEI. CDR3 coding DNA: TGTGCCAGCAGGGGCAGGAGCAATCAGCCCCAGCATTTT. Protein: CASRGRSNQPQHF. Together with reference TRBV2 and TRBJ1-5, the CDR3 gives the full variable domain: EPEVTQTPSHQVTQMGQEVILRCVPISNHLYFYWYRQILGQKVEFLVSFYNNEISEKSEIFDDQFSVERPDGSNFTLKIRSTKLEDSAMYFCASRGRSNQPQHFGDGTRLSIL.

This sequence joins TRBV11-2 and TRBJ2-3; 11 positions agree with TRBD2. Germline-derived CDR1 and CDR2 are SGHAT and FQNNGV. The CDR3 sequence is 14 residues long. Trimming removed 3 bases from V and 4 bases from J; junction bases left unmatched: 0. The CDR3 sequence: CASSFSGGADTQYF. CDR3 nucleotide sequence: TGTGCCAGCAGCTTTAGCGGGGGGGCAGATACGCAGTATTTT.

The chain is built from TRBV7-2 and TRBJ1-1; maybe TRBD1 (5 bases). The CDR3 contains 14 residues. V shed 5 bases and J shed 1 base, with 11 bases lying between them. Germline CDR1 SGHTA, CDR2 FQGNSA. The CDR3 spells CASSHSTANTEAFF. CDR3 bases: TGTGCCAGCAGCCATTCGACAGCGAACACTGAAGCTTTCTTT.

This chain links TRBV3-1 (or the pseudogene TRBV3-2) with TRBJ1-5; the match to TRBD1 covers 7 bases. Germline CDR1 and CDR2: LGHDT and YNNKEL (reference sequence). The trim removed 1 base at V and 5 bases at J, leaving 2 bases unmatched. The CDR3 sequence is 14 residues long. CDR3 in amino acids: CASSQGGGDQPQHF. The CDR3 DNA follows: TGTGCCAGCAGCCAAGGAGGGGGCGATCAGCCCCAGCATTTT.

The chain has TRBV2 and TRBJ1-4; possibly TRBD1 for D (6 bases). Germline loops: CDR1 SNHLY, CDR2 FYNNEI. Trimming stripped 9 bases from V and 0 bases from J, with 14 bases between. CDR3 length: 15 residues. The chain's CDR3 is CASADRTATNEKLFF. CDR3 DNA sequence: TGTGCCAGTGCCGACAGGACAGCAACTAATGAAAAACTGTTTTTT. Variable domain in full (rest from reference TRBV2 and TRBJ1-4): EPEVTQTPSHQVTQMGQEVILRCVPISNHLYFYWYRQILGQKVEFLVSFYNNEISEKSEIFDDQFSVERPDGSNFTLKIRSTKLEDSAMYFCASADRTATNEKLFFGSGTQLSVL.